This T cell receptor beta chain was retrieved from a study of beta chain features in type 1 diabetes. The ends were cut back, 0 bases at V and 9 bases at J, with 8 bases in the middle. The V gene's germline CDR1 is MGHRA and CDR2 YSYEKL. The CDR3 extends over 12 amino acids. Of the isolated RNA, all was reverse transcribed, and so the sequenced material was expressed TCRB transcripts. Assay used: immunoSEQ multiplex PCR; TCRdb lists only in-frame clones, some missing. The sample has more than 300,000 clones, 7% to 10% seen once; the top ten hold roughly 1%. Study-level results: A moderate, significant TCRB CDR3 shortening appeared in type 1 diabetes across four CD4+ subsets. Naive, central memory and Treg TCRB repertoires appeared more alike in patients than in healthy donors. Patients with type 1 diabetes carried fewer insertions and had more deletions at their VDJ junctions.

In its sample, this clone was seen a few times. The antigen remains unidentified. This chain uses TRBV4-1 with TRBJ2-5; maybe TRBD1 (6 bases). The sample comprised central memory CD4+ T cells from blood. This sequence was found in a man aged 30-40 years with type 1 diabetes. CDR3: CASSQETGPQYF. The CDR3 nucleotides read TGCGCCAGCAGCCAAGAGACAGGTCCCCAGTACTTC.